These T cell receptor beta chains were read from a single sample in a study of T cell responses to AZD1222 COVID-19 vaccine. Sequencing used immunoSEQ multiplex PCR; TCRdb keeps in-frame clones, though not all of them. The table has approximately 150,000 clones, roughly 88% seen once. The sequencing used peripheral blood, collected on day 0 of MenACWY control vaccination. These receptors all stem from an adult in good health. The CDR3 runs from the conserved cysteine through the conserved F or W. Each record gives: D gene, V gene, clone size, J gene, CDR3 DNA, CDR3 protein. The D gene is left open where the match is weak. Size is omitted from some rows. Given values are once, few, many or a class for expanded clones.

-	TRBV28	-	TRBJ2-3	TGTGCCAGCAGTTTTTCGACAGATACGCAGTATTTT	CASSFSTDTQYF
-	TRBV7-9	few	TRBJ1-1	TGTGCCAGCAGCCTCCCGACAATGAACACTGAAGCTTTCTTT	CASSLPTMNTEAFF
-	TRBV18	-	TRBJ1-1	TGTGCCAGCTCACCTAGCCAGGGGCCGTCGAATGGGGCTGAAGCTTTCTTT	CASSPSQGPSNGAEAFF
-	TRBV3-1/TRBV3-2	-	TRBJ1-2	TGTGCCAGCAGCCGCCGCCGGAGTGGCTACACCTTC	CASSRRRSGYTF
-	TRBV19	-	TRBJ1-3	TGTGCCAGTAGTATAGAGAACACCATATATTTT	CASSIENTIYF
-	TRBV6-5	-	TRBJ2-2	TGTGCCAGCAGCCTTATCACCGGGGAGCTGTTTTTT	CASSLITGELFF
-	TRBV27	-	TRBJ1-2	TGTGCCAGCAGCCACGATCTTTCTTCTAACTATGGCTACACCTTC	CASSHDLSSNYGYTF
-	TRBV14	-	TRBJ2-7	TGTGCCAGCAGCCAGACCTACGAGCAGTACTTC	CASSQTYEQYF
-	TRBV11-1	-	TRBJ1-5	TGTGCCAGCAGCTTAACCGGGACGGCTGATCAGCCCCAGCATTTT	CASSLTGTADQPQHF
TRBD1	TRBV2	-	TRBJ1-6	TGTGCCAGCAGTGAGGGTCAGGGGGCTTCACCCCTCCACTTT	CASSEGQGASPLHF
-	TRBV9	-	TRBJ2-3	TGTGCCAGCAGCGTAGGGAGAGGCACAGATACGCAGTATTTT	CASSVGRGTDTQYF
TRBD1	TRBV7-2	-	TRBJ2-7	TGTGCCAGCAGCTTAGCCCCGGACAGGCGCTACGAGCAGTACTTC	CASSLAPDRRYEQYF
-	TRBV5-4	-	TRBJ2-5	TGTGCCAGCAGTCCCAACGGGCCGGACAACCAAGAGACCCAGTACTTC	CASSPNGPDNQETQYF
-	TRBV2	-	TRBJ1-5	TGTGCCAGCAGGGAAAGGGAGAGCAATCAGCCCCAGCATTTT	CASRERESNQPQHF
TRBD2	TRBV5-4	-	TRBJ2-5	TGTGCCAGCAGCTTCCGACTAGCGGGAGAAGAGACCCAGTACTTC	CASSFRLAGEETQYF
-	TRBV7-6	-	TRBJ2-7	TGTGCCAGCAGCCCAGGGACCAGAGGAACCTACGAGCAGTACTTC	CASSPGTRGTYEQYF
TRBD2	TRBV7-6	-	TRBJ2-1	TGTGCCAGCAGCCGGAGGACTAGCGGGGGGGCCAATGAGCAGTTCTTC	CASSRRTSGGANEQFF
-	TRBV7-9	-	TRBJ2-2	TGTGCCAGCAGCGCAAGTCCCTCCGGGGAGCTGTTTTTT	CASSASPSGELFF
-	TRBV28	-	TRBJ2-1	TGTGCCAGCAGTCTCAAGCGGCTCCGATACAATGAGCAGTTCTTC	CASSLKRLRYNEQFF